Reported below is one TCR beta chain. Its specificity is not known. This specimen comes from a study of CD8+CD57+ T cells in acquired aplastic anemia. Study-wide background: On average, sorted CD4+ and CD8+ cells gave roughly 3 ug of DNA. The study obtained around 10 million reads on average for CD4+ cells from healthy donors. Findings and limits, study-wide: Overlapping CD8+ CDR3 repertoires of patients and controls contained nearly 30 shared sequences. Levels of CD8+ Simpson's diversity were not significantly distinct in patients versus controls.

With V trimmed by 2 bases and J by 6 bases, 9 bases remained unmatched. Per germline, CDR1 LGHNA and CDR2 YNFKEQ. The CDR3 runs 17 residues. CDR3 and TCR beta VDJ profiling relied on genomic DNA as the template. Each CDR3 protein is one row after TCRdb ran MiXCR on the reads. The table lists about 180,000 distinct CDR3 sequences, around half of them singletons, with approximately 2.9% in the top ten. Sequenced sample: sorted CD4+, CD8+, or CD8+CD57+ T cells (not recorded which) from PBMCs. V is TRBV4-2 and J is TRBJ2-3, with 12 bases that match TRBD2. This receptor was taken from a human donor in good health. This CDR3 reads CASSQTTSGGRRDTQYF. DNA of the CDR3: TGTGCCAGCAGCCAAACGACTAGCGGGGGAAGAAGGGATACGCAGTATTTT.